One sample yielded the 28 T cell receptor beta chains listed below, sequenced in a study of T cell repertoires in cytomegalovirus infection. Each CDR3 protein gets one entry after TCRdb re-called the reads with MiXCR. Among about 310,000 distinct CDR3 sequences, around 10% were seen once, and the ten largest hold more than 2.5%. The sample comprised PBMCs. The receptors here all came from a human donor in good health (CMV status not recorded). Some clones in this sample may be carry-over from other donors' samples.

This clonotype has a handful of counts. This sequence joins TRBV20-1 and TRBJ1-6; no firm D call. The CDR3 covers 15 residues. V shed 4 bases and J shed 2 bases, with 12 bases lying between them. Germline assignment: CDR1 DFQATT and CDR2 SNEGSKA (reference sequence). This CDR3 reads CSANELIPYNSPLHF. In DNA form, the CDR3 reads TGCAGTGCTAACGAGTTGATCCCCTATAATTCACCCCTCCACTTT.

The CDR3 protein is CASSPQARATEAFF. The CDR3 nucleotides are TGTGCCAGCAGCCCACAAGCCAGGGCGACTGAAGCTTTCTTT. The chain is built from TRBV7-9 and TRBJ1-1; maybe TRBD1 (5 bases). The V end was cut by 5 bases, the J end by 5 bases, with 15 bases between. Germline CDR1 reads SEHNR; CDR2 reads FQNEAQ (reference sequence). This CDR3 contains 14 residues.

This clonotype was counted ten times or more. The chain combines TRBV7-8 with TRBJ1-2; the D is unclear. The CDR3 is 12 residues long. CDR1 is SGHVS and CDR2 is FQNEAQ in the germline V gene. Trimming removed 3 bases at V and 10 bases at J, with 12 bases between. Here the CDR3 reads CASSFDGRDYTF. For the CDR3, the DNA is TGTGCCAGCAGCTTTGACGGGAGGGACTACACCTTC.

Many counts were recorded for this clonotype. V is TRBV7-2 and J is TRBJ2-3; D not resolved. The V gene's germline CDR1 is SGHTA and CDR2 FQGNSA. This CDR3 is 14 amino acids long. Trimming cost V 4 bases and J 3 bases, with 11 bases left between them. The CDR3 reads CASSSPMGTDTQYF. The DNA for the CDR3 is TGTGCCAGCAGCTCCCCGATGGGGACAGATACGCAGTATTTT.

In its sample, this clonotype was seen many times. The chain links TRBV12-3 or TRBV12-4 to TRBJ1-5, with 7 bases lining up with TRBD1. V lost 1 base, J lost 3 bases, and 3 bases stayed unmatched. CDR3 length equals 15 residues. CDR3 nucleotide sequence: TGTGCCAGCAGTTTAGGAGGGGGCCTCAATCAGCCCCAGCATTTT. This gives the protein CASSLGGGLNQPQHF.

In this sample, this clonotype turned up many times. V and J are TRBV29-1 and TRBJ1-2, with TRBD1 identical over 7 bases. The V and J ends lost 7 bases and 0 bases, in that order; junction bases with no gene match: 2. CDR3 size: 12 residues. The germline gives CDR1 SQVTM, CDR2 ANQGSEA. The chain's CDR3 is CSAGQPNYGYTF. CDR3 bases: TGCAGCGCGGGACAGCCTAACTATGGCTACACCTTC. The full variable domain, rest sourced from reference TRBV29-1 and TRBJ1-2, is SAVISQKPSRDICQRGTSLTIQCQVDSQVTMMFWYRQQPGQSLTLIATANQGSEATYESGFVIDKFPISRPNLTFSTLTVSNMSPEDSSIYLCSAGQPNYGYTFGSGTRLTVV.

In its sample, this clonotype was seen a few times. The rearrangement joins TRBV3-1 to TRBJ2-3; no clear D gene. Germline CDR1 reads LGHDT; CDR2 reads YNNKEL (reference sequence). This CDR3 spans 12 amino acids. The germline V and J ends were trimmed by 4 bases and 6 bases, with 8 bases remaining between them. CDR3 in amino acids: CASSLQGDTQYF. Here the CDR3 DNA reads TGTGCCAGCAGCCTCCAAGGGGATACGCAGTATTTT.

This clonotype was seen ten or more times. The chain carries TRBV6-5 and TRBJ1-1, with D maybe TRBD1 (6 bases). The CDR3 is 13 amino acids. Germline CDR1 and CDR2: MNHEY and SVGAGI. V was cut by 2 bases and J by 10 bases, with 14 bases left in between. The DNA for the CDR3 is TGTGCCAGCAGTTACGGGGGGCGAGGAGTAGCTTTCTTT. Translated, it gives CASSYGGRGVAFF.

This clonotype was picked up many times. The chain uses TRBV7-2 and TRBJ2-1; D gene uncertain. CDR3 length: 16 residues. The germline V and J ends were trimmed by 1 base and 5 bases, with 15 bases remaining between them. Germline CDR1 SGHTA, CDR2 FQGNSA. CDR3 amino acids: CASSLVPLSGNNEQFF. The CDR3 DNA is TGTGCCAGCAGCTTAGTTCCTCTTTCAGGAAACAATGAGCAGTTCTTC.

Ten or more counts support this clonotype. The chain is built from TRBV6-6 and TRBJ2-7; 8 nucleotides match TRBD1. Unmatched junction bases numbered 12, after V lost 6 bases and J lost 2 bases. This CDR3 region has 16 residues. The V gene's germline CDR1 is MNHNY and CDR2 SVGAGI (reference sequence). CDR3 DNA: TGTGCCAGCAGGACGGGGACAGGTGAAAGGGCCTACGAGCAGTACGTC. This codes for CASRTGTGERAYEQYV.

The table lists this clonotype with a count of one. Given a much more abundant clone one base away, this may be a read error. The chain employs TRBV20-1 and TRBJ2-1; TRBD1 agrees at 9 bases. CDR3 length: 16 residues. Germline CDR1 reads DFQATT; CDR2 reads SNEGSKA (reference sequence). The CDR3: CSARSRGQGSYNEQLF. CDR3 DNA: TGCAGTGCTAGAAGCAGGGGACAGGGCTCCTACAATGAGCAGCTCTTC.

Ten or more counts support this clonotype. The chain joins TRBV7-2 to TRBJ1-6, with D perhaps matching TRBD1 (6 bases). The V end lost 5 bases, the J end lost 9 bases, and 11 bases lay between the germline ends. This CDR3 comprises 13 residues. Germline assignment: CDR1 SGHTA and CDR2 FQGNSA. The CDR3 sequence is CASSLGGVSPLHF. CDR3 bases: TGTGCCAGCAGCCTAGGGGGGGTTTCACCCCTCCACTTT.

This clonotype was seen repeatedly, ten times or more. The rearrangement links TRBV28 to TRBJ2-1; maybe TRBD1 (6 bases). Trimming stripped 6 bases from V and 10 bases from J, with 13 bases between. The CDR3 runs to 12 residues. From germline, CDR1 is MDHEN and CDR2 SYDVKM. CDR3 DNA sequence: TGTGCCAGCAGCCAACAGGGTTACGAGCAGTTCTTC. Translating it yields CASSQQGYEQFF.

In its sample, this clonotype was seen many times. V and J are TRBV7-2 and TRBJ1-1; D perhaps matches TRBD1 (5 bases). The germline V gene encodes CDR1 SGHTA and CDR2 FQGNSA. CDR3 length equals 14 residues. The V gene lost 1 base and the J gene lost 4 bases, with 10 bases spanning the gap. The CDR3, as DNA: TGTGCCAGCAGCTTAGAGGGGCAAGGCACTGAAGCTTTCTTT. The encoded protein is CASSLEGQGTEAFF.

This clonotype has only one observation. Since a much larger clone is just one base distant, this may be a read error. The rearrangement links TRBV10-3 to TRBJ2-5; D possibly matches TRBD1 or TRBD2 (5 bases each). The germline V gene has CDR1 ENHRY and CDR2 SYGVKD. This CDR3 comprises 14 residues. In DNA, the CDR3 is TGTGTCATCAGTGACCTGGGACCGCAAGAGACCCAGTACTTC. It specifies CVISDLGPQETQYF.

This rearrangement joins TRBV3-1 to TRBJ2-1, with D possibly matching TRBD2 (5 bases). The CDR3 sequence is 15 residues long. V was pared by 4 bases and J by 6 bases, with 16 bases between. Germline-derived CDR1 and CDR2 are LGHDT and YNNKEL (reference sequence). The CDR3 spells CASSPWQRASNEQFF. The CDR3 coding sequence is TGTGCCAGCAGCCCCTGGCAGAGGGCGAGCAATGAGCAGTTCTTC.

This clonotype was picked up many times. Here the CDR3 DNA reads TGCGCCAGCAGTCACCGGGACAGTAGGGCGAATCAGCCCCAGCATTTT. Protein sequence: CASSHRDSRANQPQHF. This chain uses TRBV23-1 with TRBJ1-5, with 7 bases fitting TRBD1. TRBV23-1 belongs to the ORF category, with a function that is uncertain. V lost 3 bases to trimming and J lost 4 bases; unmatched junction nucleotides: 9. This CDR3 region has 16 residues.

This clonotype was observed many times. The chain employs TRBV6-1 and TRBJ2-1; D perhaps matches TRBD2 (5 bases). V was clipped by 5 bases and J by 0 bases, with 11 bases between them. The CDR3 spans 15 residues. Germline lookup yields CDR1 MNHNS and CDR2 SASEGT. CDR3 sequence: CASSYEGSSYNEQFF. CDR3 nucleotide sequence: TGTGCCAGCAGTTATGAGGGAAGCTCCTACAATGAGCAGTTCTTC.

This clonotype was observed a few times. The genes are TRBV6-5 and TRBJ2-5; 7 bases agree with TRBD2. The length of the CDR3 is 16 residues. CDR1 is MNHEY and CDR2 is SVGAGI in the germline V gene. The junction had 12 bases not matched to a gene; V was cut back by 7 bases and J by 1 base. CDR3 sequence: CASKTWEGPSQETQYF. DNA of the CDR3: TGTGCCAGCAAGACATGGGAGGGACCTTCCCAAGAGACCCAGTACTTC.

This clonotype was detected ten times or more. J is TRBJ1-1 and V is TRBV10-3; D uncertain. CDR3 size: 13 residues. Germline loops: CDR1 ENHRY, CDR2 SYGVKD. Trimming pared 4 bases from V and 1 base from J, leaving 7 bases between. The CDR3 coding sequence is TGTGCCATCAGTGTAGAAGGGAACACTGAAGCTTTCTTT. Its protein is CAISVEGNTEAFF.

The table lists this clonotype with many counts. The rearrangement links TRBV29-1 to TRBJ1-1; D is unclear. Germline values: CDR1 SQVTM, CDR2 ANQGSEA. This CDR3 has 10 residues. V lost 6 bases and J lost 8, with 10 bases in between. CDR3 DNA: TGCAGCGTCTGGGGTTCAGAAGCTTTCTTT. This gives the protein CSVWGSEAFF.

The gene calls are TRBV20-1 and TRBJ2-7; D remains ambiguous. Germline V gives CDR1 DFQATT, CDR2 SNEGSKA (reference sequence). Trimming removed 1 base at V and 4 bases at J, with 11 bases between. The CDR3 runs to 13 residues. The CDR3 is CSARGRLGYEQYV. CDR3 in DNA: TGCAGTGCTAGAGGCCGACTGGGGTACGAGCAGTACGTC.

The chain is built from TRBV2 and TRBJ1-5; no clear D gene. CDR1 and CDR2 (germline): SNHLY, FYNNEI. Trimming left V 2 bases short and J 5 bases short, with 10 bases between. This CDR3 contains 14 residues. CDR3 DNA sequence: TGTGCCAGCAGTGAAAGAAGGGCTGATCAGCCCCAGCATTTT. It translates to CASSERRADQPQHF.

This clonotype was counted between two and nine times. The chain uses TRBV28 and TRBJ2-7; possible D gene TRBD2, 7 bases. V dropped 5 bases and J dropped 2 bases, with 13 bases sitting between them. The CDR3 length is 14 residues. Germline V CDR1 and CDR2: MDHEN, SYDVKM. The CDR3 protein is CASSPGGVTYEQYV. The DNA of the CDR3 is TGTGCCAGCAGTCCGGGGGGCGTTACCTACGAGCAGTACGTC.

This clonotype appeared many times. The J gene is TRBJ1-1, the V gene TRBV7-9, with D uncertain. The CDR3 is made up of 14 amino acids. CDR1 is SEHNR and CDR2 is FQNEAQ in the germline V gene (reference sequence). Trimming stripped 2 bases from V and 0 bases from J, with 7 bases between. Here the CDR3 DNA reads TGTGCCAGCAGCTTACTTCGGATGAACACTGAAGCTTTCTTT. It is translated as CASSLLRMNTEAFF.

This clonotype has ten or more counts. The V and J genes are TRBV5-1 and TRBJ1-1; 8 bases line up with TRBD1. This CDR3 region has 15 residues. J lost 4 bases, V lost 4 bases, and 9 bases had no gene match. Germline V CDR1 and CDR2: SGHRS, YFSETQ. CDR3 DNA sequence: TGCGCCAGCAGCGTGGCAGGGGGCTTGGGCACTGAAGCTTTCTTT. Protein sequence: CASSVAGGLGTEAFF. The full variable domain, in which reference TRBV5-1 and TRBJ1-1 provide the parts outside the CDR3, is KAGVTQTPRYLIKTRGQQVTLSCSPISGHRSVSWYQQTPGQGLQFLFEYFSETQRNKGNFPGRFSGRQFSNSRSEMNVSTLELGDSALYLCASSVAGGLGTEAFFGQGTRLTVV.

The sample holds many counts of this clonotype. The gene calls are TRBV25-1 and TRBJ2-3; tentative D call: TRBD2 (6 bases). The CDR3 spans 17 residues. Germline V gene data show CDR1 as MGHDK and CDR2 as SYGVNS. The ends were cut back, 1 base at V and 4 bases at J, with 18 bases in the middle. CDR3 residues: CASSEFFVGREADTQYF. The CDR3 coding sequence is TGTGCCAGCAGTGAATTTTTCGTAGGCAGGGAGGCAGATACGCAGTATTTT.

This clonotype showed up many times. This sequence joins TRBV6-2 or TRBV6-3 and TRBJ2-7; 13 bases are shared with TRBD2. V lost 2 bases to trimming and J lost 2 bases; unmatched junction nucleotides: 3. The CDR3 consists of 16 residues. Germline CDR1 reads MNHEY; CDR2 reads SVGEGT. CDR3 sequence (DNA): TGTGCCAGCAGTTACATTGGGACTAGCGGGGCCTACGAGCAGTACTTC. This translates into CASSYIGTSGAYEQYF.